This T cell receptor beta chain was profiled in a study of cytomegalovirus exposure and HLA in healthy donors. This CDR3 is 17 amino acids long. V dropped 5 bases and J dropped 3; count of bases not matched to a gene: 13. Germline V CDR1 and CDR2: MNHEY, SMNVEV (reference sequence). The PCR made use of 60 Vbeta and 13 Jbeta primers. The protocol was immunoSEQ multiplex PCR, while the TCRdb copy is restricted to in-frame clones and leaves out a portion. Altogether 95,000 to 100,000 clones are present, approximately 85% being singletons, with the ten largest covering around 3.6%. This TCR came from a man aged 25 to 40 in good health and CMV-seronegative. Sequences were obtained from PBMCs. This chain links TRBV27 with TRBJ2-3, with 8 bases identical to TRBD1. CDR3 amino acids: CASSPLVGTGLTDTQYF. The CDR3 region has the DNA TGTGCCAGCAGTCCCTTGGTGGGGACAGGTCTTACAGATACGCAGTATTTT.